Detailed here is one T cell receptor beta chain. Original processing methods: The assay estimated nucleated cells by amplifying reference gene primers. Sequencing was performed with immunoSEQ multiplex PCR; in TCRdb, only in-frame clones are kept and a portion is missing. V and J calls and clone size are copied from that table; D and trimming were computed from the DNA. This sample yields over 75,000 clones, of which approximately 90% are seen a single time; 2.9% belongs to the top ten. This sample was included in a study of blood T cell repertoires in COVID-19. Study as a whole: Specimens from acute and convalescent COVID-19 originated in the United States, Italy and Spain. PBMCs, B-cell-depleted T cells, or T cells provided the cDNA or gDNA that made up the material.

Losses at the gene ends were 5 bases for V and 4 bases for J; bases not matched to a gene: 6. The CDR3 consists of 14 residues. Germline lookup yields CDR1 PRHDT and CDR2 FYEKMQ (reference sequence). The sequencing input was peripheral blood. The sequence was obtained from an elderly woman with acute or convalescent COVID-19. The gene calls are TRBV13 and TRBJ2-7, with TRBD1 matching 9 bases. The CDR3 is CASSPGQGSYEQYF. CDR3 in DNA: TGTGCCAGCAGCCCGGGACAGGGATCGTACGAGCAGTACTTC.